This is a list of T cell receptor beta chains from one sample in a study of identical twins. In TCRdb, the 5' RACE reads were re-called with MiXCR into one record per CDR3 protein. The sample shows 1.5 million or so distinct CDR3 sequences, around 29% of them seen only once. Input material: cord blood. The receptors derive from a newborn girl in good health. The CDR3 runs from the conserved cysteine through the conserved F or W. The D gene is left open where the match is weak. Clone size, where shown, is once, few, many, or a class for clones that have expanded.

clone size	J gene	D gene	V gene	CDR3 DNA	CDR3 protein
NA	TRBJ1-2	NA	TRBV5-1	TGCGTCAGCAGCATACTACAAGGGGAGCTCTATGGCTACACCTTC	CVSSILQGELYGYTF
NA	TRBJ1-1	NA	TRBV3-1	TGTGCCAGCAGCCTCCTGGACGGTGAAGCTTTCTTT	CASSLLDGEAFF
NA	TRBJ2-3	NA	TRBV15	TGTGCCACCAGCTCAGGACTCCGAACAGATACGCAGTATTTT	CATSSGLRTDTQYF
NA	TRBJ2-5	TRBD2	TRBV6-5	TGTGCCAGCAGTTACTCTGGCGGGAGGAGCGAGACCCAGTACTTC	CASSYSGGRSETQYF
many	TRBJ2-7	NA	TRBV25-1	TGTGCCAGCAGTGGACCCACAGCCGTCTCCTACGAGCAGTACTTC	CASSGPTAVSYEQYF
few	TRBJ2-1	NA	TRBV21-1	TGTGCCAGCAGCAAAGAGGAGCGGGGGGACTTAAATGAGCAGTTCTTC	CASSKEERGDLNEQFF
few	TRBJ2-7	NA	TRBV20-1	TGCAGTGCCCCAGGTTGGGGCTCCTACGAGCAGTACTTC	CSAPGWGSYEQYF
NA	TRBJ2-7	TRBD2	TRBV10-2	TGCGCCAGTGGACTAGCGGGGGGACGAGAGCAGTACTTC	CASGLAGGREQYF
NA	TRBJ2-7	NA	TRBV5-5	TGTGCCAGCAGGGTATACAGGGAAGGGGAATACGAGCAGTACTTC	CASRVYREGEYEQYF
NA	TRBJ2-7	TRBD1	TRBV6-5	TGTGCCAGCGAATCAGGGGGCTCCTACAATGAGCAGTACTTC	CASESGGSYNEQYF
few	TRBJ2-4	NA	TRBV4-1	TGCGCCAGCAGCCAAGATGGGGTAGCTCTAGCCAAAAACATTCGGTACTTC	CASSQDGVALAKNIRYF
few	TRBJ2-1	NA	TRBV4-2	TGTGCCAGCAGCCAAGATGGGGCAGGGTCCTACAATGAGCAGTTCTTC	CASSQDGAGSYNEQFF
NA	TRBJ2-7	TRBD2	TRBV6-1	TGTGCCAGCACTAGAAACCCGACTAGCGGGGCCTCCTACGAGCAGTACTTC	CASTRNPTSGASYEQYF
NA	TRBJ1-3	NA	TRBV12-5	TGTGCTTCCTCACCTGACTCTGGAAACACCATATATTTT	CASSPDSGNTIYF
few	TRBJ2-7	TRBD1	TRBV6-1	TGTGCCACCACAGGGGGCGTATACGAGCAGTACTTC	CATTGGVYEQYF
NA	TRBJ1-2	TRBD1	TRBV5-4	TGTGCCAGCAGCTTGGTAGCGCAGGGGGCGGTTGGCTACACCTTC	CASSLVAQGAVGYTF
NA	TRBJ2-1	NA	TRBV6-1	TGTGCCAGCAGCGCTCACCGAACCTATCTAGTCAATGAGCAGTTCTTC	CASSAHRTYLVNEQFF
NA	TRBJ1-1	NA	TRBV3-1	TGTGCCAGCAGCCAAGATCCGACAGTCGGAGCTTTCTTT	CASSQDPTVGAFF
NA	TRBJ1-1	NA	TRBV12-3/TRBV12-4	TGTGCCAGCGGCTCCCTGGACACTGAAGCTTTCTTT	CASGSLDTEAFF
NA	TRBJ1-6	TRBD1	TRBV20-1	TGCAGTGCTAGAGGGACAGGGGGGAGTATAAAATCACCCCTCCACTTT	CSARGTGGSIKSPLHF
NA	TRBJ2-3	TRBD2	TRBV20-1	TGCAGTGCTCCTAGCGGGAGTAGAGATACGCAGTATTTT	CSAPSGSRDTQYF
NA	TRBJ2-7	TRBD1	TRBV28	TGTGCCAGCAGTTTCTCGGACAGGGCCCACGAGCAGTACTTC	CASSFSDRAHEQYF
NA	TRBJ2-1	NA	TRBV27	TGTGCCAGCAGTGTGTTTAGCGGCAATGAGCAGTTCTTC	CASSVFSGNEQFF
NA	TRBJ2-7	TRBD1	TRBV12-3/TRBV12-4	TGTGCCAGTAGCGGACAGGGGAATGTAGGCGGCTGCGAGCAGTACTTC	CASSGQGNVGGCEQYF
NA	TRBJ1-4	TRBD1	TRBV7-9	TGTGCCAGCAGACCCGGGACAGGGGGCATTAATGAAAAACTGTTTTTT	CASRPGTGGINEKLFF
NA	TRBJ2-7	NA	TRBV12-3/TRBV12-4	TGTGCCAGCAGTTTAAGCCGGCGGTCCGAGCAGTACTTC	CASSLSRRSEQYF
NA	TRBJ1-5	NA	TRBV5-1	TGCGCCAGCAGCTTTATCGGTCCCCATCAGCCCCAGCATTTT	CASSFIGPHQPQHF
NA	TRBJ2-7	NA	TRBV20-1	TGCAGTGCTAGCAGGTTGGGCGGGGAACTCTACGAGCAGTACTTC	CSASRLGGELYEQYF
many	TRBJ2-7	NA	TRBV9	TGTGCCAGCAGCGTAGGACTCAATGGAGCCTACGAGCAGTACTTC	CASSVGLNGAYEQYF
many	TRBJ2-1	NA	TRBV16	TGTGCCAGCAGCCAATCTACAGGGAATGAGCAGTTCTTC	CASSQSTGNEQFF
NA	TRBJ2-2	TRBD2	TRBV24-1	TGTGCCGCCAGTGATAGCCGGCGGGGGGCACCCAGCCGGGAGCTGTTTTTT	CAASDSRRGAPSRELFF
few	TRBJ2-7	NA	TRBV20-1	TGCAGTGCTAAGGACACCTACGAGCAGTACTTC	CSAKDTYEQYF
NA	TRBJ2-3	TRBD2	TRBV20-1	TGCAGTGCTAGACTAGCGGGGGGCCTCCCAGCGCAGTATTTT	CSARLAGGLPAQYF
few	TRBJ2-3	TRBD2	TRBV5-1	TGCGCCAGCAGCTTTCGACTAGCGGGGGAGGATACGCAGTATTTT	CASSFRLAGEDTQYF
NA	TRBJ2-7	NA	TRBV18	TGTGCCAGCTCACCTCTTCCCGAGGGACCCAACTCCTACAATGAGCAGTACTTC	CASSPLPEGPNSYNEQYF
NA	TRBJ2-4	NA	TRBV5-1	TGCGCCAGCAGCTTGACTGGATATCGGGAGCACATTCAGTACTTC	CASSLTGYREHIQYF
NA	TRBJ2-7	NA	TRBV20-1	TGCAGTGGGGGAGCAAGCTCCTACGAGCAGTACTTC	CSGGASSYEQYF
few	TRBJ2-3	NA	TRBV21-1	TGTGCCAGCAGCAACAGGAAAGGGGCCACAGATACGCAGTATTTT	CASSNRKGATDTQYF
NA	TRBJ2-7	TRBD1	TRBV20-1	TGCAGTGCTAGAGGCCGGACAGGGCCACACTACAATGAGCAGTACTTC	CSARGRTGPHYNEQYF
NA	TRBJ1-4	NA	TRBV3-1	TGTGCCAGCAGCCTTTCCTGGGTCGAGGAACTGTTTTTT	CASSLSWVEELFF
NA	TRBJ2-5	NA	TRBV3-1	TGTGCCAGCAGCCAAGGACAGTGGGGGACCCAGTACTTC	CASSQGQWGTQYF
NA	TRBJ1-1	NA	TRBV28	TGTGCCAGCAGACCGATGACAATTAGCACTGAAGCTTTCTTT	CASRPMTISTEAFF
NA	TRBJ2-1	NA	TRBV7-9	TGTGCCAGCGGGGAAACAGCGGGTGCCCCCAATGAGCAGTTCTTC	CASGETAGAPNEQFF
once	TRBJ1-2	NA	TRBV6-1	TGTGCCAGCGCCGCTGCTAAGGCAGAGAACTATGGCTACACCTTC	CASAAAKAENYGYTF
few	TRBJ1-5	NA	TRBV3-1	TGTGCCAGCAGCCAAGGAGAGGGAGGGCAGCATTTT	CASSQGEGGQHF
NA	TRBJ2-1	NA	TRBV20-1	TGCAGTGCGCAATCTAGCCCCAATGAGCAGTTCTTC	CSAQSSPNEQFF
NA	TRBJ1-1	TRBD1	TRBV12-3/TRBV12-4	TGTGCCAGCAGGACGACAGGGGGGCTTGAAGCTTTCTTT	CASRTTGGLEAFF
once	TRBJ1-1	NA	TRBV28	TGTGCCAGCAGTTTATCCATAGGACCAGGGGACACTGAAGCTTTCTTT	CASSLSIGPGDTEAFF
NA	TRBJ1-5	TRBD1	TRBV3-1	TGTGCCAGCAGCTCATCGGGACAGTTAAGCAATCAGCCCCAGCATTTT	CASSSSGQLSNQPQHF
NA	TRBJ1-2	TRBD1	TRBV12-3/TRBV12-4	TGTGCCAGCAGCCCTCGCCGGGACAGCCATGGCTACACCTTC	CASSPRRDSHGYTF
few	TRBJ2-7	TRBD1	TRBV5-1	TGCGCCAGCAGCCCCGGACAGGGTGGGTTCTACGAGCAGTACTTC	CASSPGQGGFYEQYF
NA	TRBJ2-3	TRBD2	TRBV6-1	TGTGCCAGCAGTCCCGGGACTAGCGGGAATACTACGCAGTATTTT	CASSPGTSGNTTQYF
NA	TRBJ1-1	NA	TRBV3-1	TGTGCCAGCAGCCAAGTCCTTCGGCTTGGCACTGAAGCTTTCTTT	CASSQVLRLGTEAFF